The sequence of this T cell receptor beta chain was determined in a study of blood T cell repertoires in COVID-19. For the study at large: The United States, Italy and Spain were the sources of the acute and convalescent COVID-19 samples.

TCRdb keeps only in-frame clones here, not all; method: immunoSEQ multiplex PCR. This sample has about 190,000 clones, with around 80% found just once. CDR3 length: 16 amino acids. Germline V gives CDR1 LGHDT, CDR2 YNNKEL (reference sequence). V trimming: 4 bases; J trimming: 6 bases; junction bases outside the gene matches: 12. Source material: peripheral blood. The source of this sequence is a human donor in a cohort sampled during active COVID-19. The rearrangement links TRBV3-1 (or the pseudogene TRBV3-2) to TRBJ2-1, with 7 bases aligning to TRBD2. CDR3 sequence: CASSPGASGRVNEQFF. The CDR3, as DNA: TGTGCCAGCAGCCCCGGGGCTAGCGGTAGGGTCAATGAGCAGTTCTTC.